This T cell receptor (beta chain) was sequenced during a study of T cell responses to AZD1222 COVID-19 vaccine. V lost 2 bases to trimming and J lost 7 bases; unmatched junction nucleotides: 4. Per germline, CDR1 SGHRS and CDR2 YFSETQ. This CDR3 has 14 amino acids. Second doses at about 4 or about 12 weeks were pooled. The assay was immunoSEQ multiplex PCR, and TCRdb's table has in-frame clones only and misses some. The sample contains about 67,000 clones, around four fifths of which appear only once. The input for sequencing was peripheral blood, taken 28 days after the second AZD1222 dose. The chain combines TRBV5-1 with TRBJ2-2, with TRBD2 identical over 8 bases. This receptor was identified in an adult who received the AZD1222 COVID-19 vaccine. CDR3 DNA: TGCGCCAGCAGCTTAGGACTAGCAGTCGGGGAGCTGTTTTTT. It yields the protein CASSLGLAVGELFF. Combining the CDR3 with reference TRBV5-1 and TRBJ2-2 gives the whole variable domain KAGVTQTPRYLIKTRGQQVTLSCSPISGHRSVSWYQQTPGQGLQFLFEYFSETQRNKGNFPGRFSGRQFSNSRSEMNVSTLELGDSALYLCASSLGLAVGELFFGEGSRLTVL.